This T cell receptor beta chain was documented in a study of control samples from healthy donors and cancer patients. Sequencing used immunoSEQ multiplex PCR; TCRdb keeps in-frame clones, though not all of them. The sample has approximately 72,000 clones; around 89% are singletons. The length of the CDR3 is 17 residues. The V and J ends lost 0 bases and 10 bases respectively, with 22 bases between them. Germline CDR1 LNHNV, CDR2 YYDKDF (reference sequence). Sequenced sample: blood. This receptor was taken from a man aged 50 to 59 in good health. This rearrangement joins TRBV15 to TRBJ2-1; D ambiguous. For the CDR3, the DNA is TGTGCCACCAGCAGAGATTCTCTGGGCCTAAAGGTAGTGGAGCAGTTCTTC. This translates into CATSRDSLGLKVVEQFF.